This entry lists 22 T cell receptor beta chains sequenced from one sample in a study of Tregs in tolerant kidney transplant recipients. Profiling relied on immunoSEQ multiplex PCR, and the TCRdb table lists in-frame clones only, not all of them. The sample shows roughly 80,000 clones, roughly nine tenths of them seen only once. The nonmyeloablative bone marrow transplants came from related graft donors, with transient mixed chimerism. Sequenced here: CD4+ T cells from blood (PBMCs), sampled 24 months after the transplant. The source of these receptors is a human patient who received a combined kidney and bone marrow transplant. Part of the T cell pool may stem from the graft donor.

This rearrangement joins TRBV19 to TRBJ2-1; 8 nucleotides align to TRBD2. This CDR3 is built from 15 residues. Trimming at V came to 5 bases and at J to 7 bases, leaving 10 bases not matched to a gene. CDR1 and CDR2 (germline): LNHDA, SQIVND (reference sequence). The CDR3 region has the DNA TGTGCCAGTAGTCCCTCGGTAGCGGGAACAAATGAGCAGTTCTTC. This gives the protein CASSPSVAGTNEQFF.

This sequence joins TRBV2 and TRBJ2-7; D may be TRBD2 (5 bases). The CDR3 consists of 14 residues. Germline-derived CDR1 and CDR2 are SNHLY and FYNNEI. Trimming took 2 bases from V and 1 from J, leaving 9 bases between them. CDR3 protein: CASSESSGSYEQYF. CDR3 DNA: TGTGCCAGCAGTGAATCCAGCGGTTCCTACGAGCAGTACTTC. The whole variable domain, remainder taken from reference TRBV2 and TRBJ2-7, is EPEVTQTPSHQVTQMGQEVILRCVPISNHLYFYWYRQILGQKVEFLVSFYNNEISEKSEIFDDQFSVERPDGSNFTLKIRSTKLEDSAMYFCASSESSGSYEQYFGPGTRLTVT.

This chain joins TRBV7-2 and TRBJ2-1; possibly TRBD2 for D (6 bases). CDR1 and CDR2 (germline): SGHTA, FQGNSA. Between the trimmed V and J ends, which lost 0 bases and 2 bases, there was a span of 11 bases. The CDR3 runs 16 residues. In DNA, the CDR3 is TGTGCCAGCAGCTTAGCGGGAGGTAACCCCTACAATGAGCAGTTCTTC. It translates to CASSLAGGNPYNEQFF.

V usage is TRBV27 and J usage is TRBJ1-2; D perhaps matches TRBD1 (5 bases). The CDR3 runs to 16 residues. Trimming took 1 base from V and 2 from J, leaving 14 bases between them. The V gene's germline CDR1 is MNHEY and CDR2 SMNVEV (reference sequence). Here the CDR3 reads CASSLWGQGLNYGYTF. Written as DNA, the CDR3 is TGTGCCAGCAGTTTATGGGGCCAGGGCCTAAACTATGGCTACACCTTC.

V gene TRBV7-9 combines with J gene TRBJ2-7; a weak D match, TRBD1 (5 bases). The germline V gene encodes CDR1 SEHNR and CDR2 FQNEAQ (reference sequence). V lost 2 bases to trimming and J lost 3 bases, with 14 bases between them. The CDR3 extends over 15 amino acids. CDR3 nucleotides: TGTGCCAGCAGCTTATTTCCAGGGATGAGCTACGAGCAGTACTTC. Residues: CASSLFPGMSYEQYF.

The chain recombines TRBV5-1 with TRBJ2-3; maybe TRBD2 (5 bases). Per the germline V gene, CDR1 is SGHRS and CDR2 is YFSETQ. The CDR3 extends over 12 amino acids. The ends were cut back, 5 bases at V and 4 bases at J, with 8 bases in the middle. The CDR3: CASSPEADTQYF. Written as DNA, the CDR3 is TGCGCCAGCAGTCCGGAGGCAGATACGCAGTATTTT.

The chain employs TRBV7-8 and TRBJ2-1; tentatively, D is TRBD1 (6 bases). V was cut by 5 bases and J by 4 bases, with 12 bases left in between. This CDR3 contains 14 residues. CDR1 SGHVS and CDR2 FQNEAQ come from the germline V gene. CDR3 nucleotide sequence: TGTGCCAGCAGCCTGTCGGACAGATACAATGAGCAGTTCTTC. As protein: CASSLSDRYNEQFF.

The chain carries TRBV7-2 and TRBJ1-2; tentatively, D is TRBD1 (5 bases). This CDR3 comprises 15 residues. The V end was cut by 5 bases, the J end by 4 bases, with 17 bases between. In germline, CDR1 is SGHTA, CDR2 FQGNSA. The CDR3 DNA sequence: TGTGCCAGCAGCCCAGGGTGGGAGGCCTCCTATGGCTACACCTTC. This gives the protein CASSPGWEASYGYTF.

This clone has more than one count but fewer than ten. The chain combines TRBV10-3 with TRBJ1-5; D may be TRBD1 (6 bases). Germline loops: CDR1 ENHRY, CDR2 SYGVKD. Trimming left V 0 bases short and J 0 bases short, with 6 bases between. The CDR3 contains 15 residues. In DNA form, the CDR3 reads TGTGCCATCAGTGAGTCACAGGGTAGCAATCAGCCCCAGCATTTT. Translation: CAISESQGSNQPQHF.

The chain carries TRBV28 and TRBJ1-2, with D tentatively TRBD1 (5 bases). In germline, CDR1 is MDHEN, CDR2 SYDVKM. The CDR3 contains 14 residues. The V end was cut by 6 bases, the J end by 0 bases, with 11 bases between. The CDR3 is CASRRQKSNYGYTF. The DNA for the CDR3 is TGTGCCAGCAGACGACAGAAATCTAACTATGGCTACACCTTC.

Concerning this clone itself: The same CDR3 also results from other DNA sequences found in this sample. The chain has TRBV15 and TRBJ2-3; TRBD2 matches at 16 bases. Per the germline V gene, CDR1 is LNHNV and CDR2 is YYDKDF (reference sequence). Losses at the gene ends were 3 bases for V and 3 bases for J; bases not matched to a gene: 0. This CDR3 is 16 amino acids long. This CDR3 reads CATSRGLAGGTDTQYF. The CDR3, as DNA: TGTGCCACCAGCAGGGGACTAGCGGGGGGGACAGATACGCAGTATTTT. Full variable domain (missing parts from reference TRBV15 and TRBJ2-3): DAMVIQNPRYQVTQFGKPVTLSCSQTLNHNVMYWYQQKSSQAPKLLFHYYDKDFNNEADTPDNFQSRRPNTSFCFLDIRSPGLGDTAMYLCATSRGLAGGTDTQYFGPGTRLTVL.

The chain is built from TRBV5-1 and TRBJ2-7, with TRBD1 matching over 9 bases. V trimming: 0 bases; J trimming: 2 bases; junction bases outside the gene matches: 6. The CDR3 is 16 residues long. The V gene's germline CDR1 is SGHRS and CDR2 YFSETQ. CDR3 coding DNA: TGCGCCAGCAGCTTGGTAACGGGACAGGGTACCTACGAGCAGTACTTC. It yields the protein CASSLVTGQGTYEQYF.

V and J are TRBV7-9 and TRBJ2-7; 9 bases are shared with TRBD1. With 5 bases clipped from V and 7 bases from J, the junction kept 6 bases outside the gene matches. The CDR3 has 13 residues. The germline gives CDR1 SEHNR, CDR2 FQNEAQ (reference sequence). CDR3 DNA: TGTGCCAGCAGCCTAACAGGGGGCGAAGAGCAGTACTTC. Translating it yields CASSLTGGEEQYF.

The count of this clone is one. The rearrangement uses TRBV11-3 and TRBJ2-7; 11 nucleotides align to TRBD2. With 5 bases clipped from V and 2 bases from J, the junction kept 8 bases outside the gene matches. CDR1 is SGHNT, CDR2 YENEEA, per germline. The CDR3 extends over 16 amino acids. The CDR3 DNA sequence: TGTGCCAGCAGCGCCGGACTAGCGGGTAATACCTACGAGCAGTACTTC. Residues: CASSAGLAGNTYEQYF.

J is TRBJ2-7 and V is TRBV6-5, with D maybe TRBD2 (5 bases). CDR1 is MNHEY, CDR2 SVGAGI, per germline. V lost 4 bases and J 0 bases, leaving 13 bases between the germline ends. The CDR3 runs to 15 residues. The CDR3 DNA reads TGTGCCAGCAGTTCACTGGGGAGTGCCTCCTACGAGCAGTACTTC. Its protein product is CASSSLGSASYEQYF.

This rearrangement joins TRBV5-1 to TRBJ2-2, with D possibly TRBD2 on 6 matching bases. Trimming stripped 1 base from V and 0 bases from J, with 22 bases between. CDR3 size: 20 residues. Per the germline V gene, CDR1 is SGHRS and CDR2 is YFSETQ. The CDR3 sequence: CASSLLVWKVGGTNTGELFF. DNA of the CDR3: TGCGCCAGCAGCTTGTTAGTCTGGAAGGTCGGGGGTACGAACACCGGGGAGCTGTTTTTT.

The V gene is TRBV5-1, the J gene TRBJ2-4; a weak D match, TRBD2 (5 bases). Germline V gene sequence: CDR1 SGHRS, CDR2 YFSETQ. Trimming took off 4 bases at V and 2 bases at J, with 10 bases between the two ends. The CDR3 is 14 residues long. CDR3 sequence reads: CASSEGLPKNIQYF. The CDR3 DNA is TGCGCCAGCAGCGAGGGTCTACCCAAAAACATTCAGTACTTC.

CDR3 sequence: CASSQDSGEQETQYF. CDR3 coding DNA: TGTGCCAGCAGCCAAGATTCGGGGGAACAAGAGACCCAGTACTTC. The chain has TRBV4-2 and TRBJ2-5, with D possibly TRBD2 on 6 matching bases. From germline, CDR1 is LGHNA and CDR2 YNFKEQ. Trimming removed 0 bases from V and 2 bases from J, with 10 bases in between. CDR3 length: 15 amino acids.

CDR3 sequence (DNA): TGTGCCAGCAGGACAGGGAAGGGTTATGACTATGGCTACACCTTC. This encodes CASRTGKGYDYGYTF. J is TRBJ1-2 and V is TRBV6-1; the match to TRBD1 covers 7 bases. This CDR3 is built from 15 residues. Germline V gives CDR1 MNHNS, CDR2 SASEGT. With 6 bases clipped from V and 3 bases from J, the junction kept 10 bases outside the gene matches.

J is TRBJ1-3 and V is TRBV5-1; D perhaps matches TRBD1 (5 bases). Germline values: CDR1 SGHRS, CDR2 YFSETQ. V dropped 2 bases and J dropped 0 bases, with 6 bases sitting between them. The CDR3 contains 14 residues. DNA of the CDR3: TGCGCCAGCAGCTTTCAGGGCTCTGGAAACACCATATATTTT. Translated: CASSFQGSGNTIYF.

This sequence joins TRBV7-9 and TRBJ2-3, with D unclear. The germline V gene has CDR1 SEHNR and CDR2 FQNEAQ (reference sequence). There are 14 residues in the CDR3. The V and J ends lost 2 bases and 5 bases respectively, with 11 bases between them. In DNA, the CDR3 is TGTGCCAGCAGCTTATCAGGTTTGATAGATACGCAGTATTTT. Amino acids: CASSLSGLIDTQYF.

The chain couples TRBV29-1 to TRBJ2-5, with D unresolved. CDR3 length: 10 residues. Germline CDR1 is SQVTM and CDR2 is ANQGSEA. The V end was cut by 7 bases, the J end by 5 bases, with 8 bases between. CDR3 region: CSGLRETQYF. CDR3 in DNA: TGCAGCGGTTTGAGGGAGACCCAGTACTTC.